Listed below are T cell receptor beta chains from one sample, sequenced in a study of monozygotic twins with inflammatory bowel disease. TCRdb re-called the 5' RACE reads and gives one entry per CDR3 protein, without DNA. This table lists about 200,000 distinct CDR3 sequences. Sequenced: blood. These receptor sequences come from a human donor with ulcerative colitis or Crohn's disease, or a healthy co-twin of an affected twin (not recorded which). CDR3s include the opening cysteine and the closing phenylalanine or tryptophan.

cdr3_aa j_call v_call cdr3_length
CASSPSLSNQPQHF TRBJ1-5 TRBV18 14
CASHRSTYNEQFF TRBJ2-1 TRBV28 13
CASSPWTGRDNEQFF TRBJ2-1 TRBV12-3/TRBV12-4 15
CSAKDGDQPQHF TRBJ1-5 TRBV20-1 12
CASSQERTGYSTNEKLFF TRBJ1-4 TRBV3-1 18
CASSDGLRGEQFF TRBJ2-1 TRBV5-1 13
CASSLVGQKNTEAFF TRBJ1-1 TRBV5-6 15
CASSSQGITYNEQFF TRBJ2-1 TRBV7-2 15
CASREIRGAIETQYF TRBJ2-5 TRBV2 15
CSVDGSQDTEAFF TRBJ1-1 TRBV29-1 13
CASSQVGQPYNYGYTF TRBJ1-2 TRBV4-1 16
CASTTGFLEQYF TRBJ2-7 TRBV2 12
CASSLEGISNQPQHF TRBJ1-5 TRBV7-8 15
CASSPPRGQGEQFF TRBJ2-1 TRBV5-1 14
CASSLLAGGVYGYTF TRBJ1-2 TRBV28 15
CSARRPGGSGELFF TRBJ2-2 TRBV20-1 14
CSVELTNTEAFF TRBJ1-1 TRBV29-1 12
CAAGRGHRRDTGELFF TRBJ2-2 TRBV6-1 16
CASSLATGGLEEQYF TRBJ2-7 TRBV5-6 15
CASRGQQETQYF TRBJ2-5 TRBV7-8 12
CATSRVLDETQYF TRBJ2-5 TRBV15 13
CASSQVAGGRDQPQHF TRBJ1-5 TRBV4-1 16
CASSLWEGGDEQFF TRBJ2-1 TRBV7-6 14
CASSQGKGLPNQPQHF TRBJ1-5 TRBV3-1 16
CASGVEQRPFYNEQFF TRBJ2-1 TRBV6-1 16
CASSPLTGMGTDTQYF TRBJ2-3 TRBV18 16
CASSPGHSYEQYF TRBJ2-7 TRBV27 13
CASSLGDSRGNSPLHF TRBJ1-6 TRBV5-1 16
CAIKGLNTEAFF TRBJ1-1 TRBV10-3 12
CASSERDFHYYNEQFF TRBJ2-1 TRBV9 16
CSATGGTNTGELFF TRBJ2-2 TRBV20-1 14
CASSFDRVGNSPLHF TRBJ1-6 TRBV5-1 15
CASSPLRADFSGANVLTF TRBJ2-6 TRBV3-1 18
CASSSNTGGFYEQYF TRBJ2-7 TRBV5-1 15
CASSVSGRGDEQFF TRBJ2-1 TRBV12-3/TRBV12-4 14
CASSIILLAGGLTGELFF TRBJ2-2 TRBV19 18
CASSLAVGGSRETQYF TRBJ2-5 TRBV7-9 16
CASRRQGASSTDTQYF TRBJ2-3 TRBV6-1 16
CASASGGFEQYF TRBJ2-7 TRBV7-6 12
CSVEDFSILDGYTF TRBJ1-2 TRBV29-1 14
CASSLMGPHSPLHF TRBJ1-6 TRBV27 14
CASRPGISSNQPQHF TRBJ1-5 TRBV6-1 15
CASSPPLGQGQSSYNEQFF TRBJ2-1 TRBV11-1 19
CASSPGLVANTEAFF TRBJ1-1 TRBV5-1 15
CASTPPVGGQISYEQYF TRBJ2-7 TRBV6-1 17